Below, 22 T cell receptor beta chains from the same sample are listed, as sequenced in a study of regulatory T cells in long-lasting Graves disease. Described time point: newly diagnosed GD, antithyroid drugs for less than 3 months. After RNA was extracted from PBMCs, the TCR library was made from it. Library construction for TCR beta used iRepertoire HTBI primers and Arm-PCR of CDR3 regions. TCRdb re-called the multiplex PCR reads through MiXCR, storing one row per CDR3 protein. The sample includes 450,000 to 600,000 distinct CDR3 sequences, 15% to 20% of them seen just once. This same sample was also taken into another study, of T cells in Graves' hyperthyroidism and ophthalmopathy.

The sample here was peripheral blood mononuclear cells (PBMCs), taken at new diagnosis, from a patient treated with antithyroid drugs. The source of these receptors is a man aged 35 to 55 with Graves disease.

This clonotype occurred many times. The V and J genes are TRBV11-2 and TRBJ1-1; no clear D gene. This CDR3 has 14 residues. Per germline, CDR1 SGHAT and CDR2 FQNNGV. Trimming cost V 2 bases and J 4 bases, with 11 bases left between them. CDR3 region: CASSLSWAGTEAFF. The CDR3 DNA reads as TGTGCCAGCAGCTTAAGCTGGGCGGGCACTGAAGCTTTCTTT.

This clonotype was detected only a few times. The J gene is TRBJ1-6, the V gene TRBV28, with D unclear. The V gene lost 8 bases and the J gene lost 8 bases, with 10 bases spanning the gap. The CDR3 has 12 amino acids. CDR1 is MDHEN, CDR2 SYDVKM, per germline. The CDR3 protein is CASGGLYSPLHF. The CDR3 nucleotides are TGTGCCAGCGGCGGGTTGTATTCACCCCTCCACTTT.

As regards this clonotype: A far bigger clonotype differs at one base, so this is likely a read error. The rearrangement joins TRBV10-3 to TRBJ2-7, with a tentative D call TRBD1 (7 bases). This CDR3 is 16 amino acids long. Between the trimmed V and J ends, which lost 10 bases and 7 bases, there was a span of 29 bases. CDR1 ENHRY and CDR2 SYGVKD come from the germline V gene. CDR3 coding DNA: TGTGCCACCCTTTCCCCCCAGGGGGGAACCTACAATGAGCAGTACTTC. Amino acids: CATLSPQGGTYNEQYF.

This clonotype was seen a few times. The V call is TRBV6-1, the J call TRBJ1-3; D is unclear. The CDR3 runs to 15 residues. Per germline, CDR1 MNHNS and CDR2 SASEGT. V gave up 5 bases and J gave up 0 bases, with 11 bases separating them. This chain's CDR3 is CASSPWGGSGNTIYF. Here the CDR3 DNA reads TGTGCCAGCAGTCCGTGGGGTGGCTCTGGAAACACCATATATTTT.

This clonotype came up a few times. The chain employs TRBV4-1 and TRBJ2-4, with no clear D. Germline V gene lookup returns CDR1 MGHRA and CDR2 YSYEKL. V was cut by 1 base and J by 0 bases, with 7 bases left in between. The CDR3 has 15 residues. The DNA for the CDR3 is TGCGCCAGCAGCCAAGTTGGGATAGCCAAAAACATTCAGTACTTC. Residues: CASSQVGIAKNIQYF.

The table lists this clonotype with a few counts. The rearrangement uses TRBV2 and TRBJ2-7; 8 nucleotides match TRBD2. Germline CDR1 and CDR2: SNHLY and FYNNEI. CDR3 length equals 14 residues. V gave up 4 bases and J gave up 3 bases; unmatched junction bases: 5. In nucleotides, the CDR3 is TGTGCCAGCAGTGGGAGCGGGAGTGTCTACGAGCAGTACTTC. Translated: CASSGSGSVYEQYF.

The CDR3, as DNA: TGTGCCAGCAGTGCTAGCGGGAGGGAGCGTCCAGATACGCAGTATTTT. Translating gives CASSASGRERPDTQYF. The chain employs TRBV6-1 and TRBJ2-3, with 12 bases identical to TRBD2. The CDR3 loop spans 16 amino acids. Per germline, CDR1 MNHNS and CDR2 SASEGT. The junction had 6 bases not matched to a gene; V was cut back by 4 bases and J by 4 bases.

The chain employs TRBV15 and TRBJ2-7; 9 bases are shared with TRBD1. Germline V gives CDR1 LNHNV, CDR2 YYDKDF (reference sequence). There are 15 residues in the CDR3. V dropped 0 bases and J dropped 6; count of bases not matched to a gene: 6. The chain's CDR3 is CATSRDSDRGREQYF. CDR3 coding DNA: TGTGCCACCAGCAGAGATTCGGACAGGGGTCGCGAGCAGTACTTC.

This clonotype was detected a few times. J is TRBJ2-3 and V is TRBV2, with D perhaps TRBD1 or TRBD2 (7 bases each). CDR1 and CDR2 from the germline V gene are SNHLY and FYNNEI. V dropped 6 bases and J dropped 2 bases, with 12 bases sitting between them. This CDR3 has 14 amino acids. The CDR3 protein is CASSRGRATDTQYF. As DNA, the CDR3 is TGTGCCAGCAGCAGGGGGAGGGCCACAGATACGCAGTATTTT.

This clonotype occurred many times. The V gene is TRBV9, the J gene TRBJ2-5; D may match TRBD1 or TRBD2 (5 bases each). With 3 bases removed from V and 3 bases from J, the gap between germline ends came to 15 bases. CDR3 length: 15 residues. The V gene's germline CDR1 is SGDLS and CDR2 YYNGEE. The CDR3 protein is CASSARGRDEETQYF. In DNA, the CDR3 is TGTGCCAGCAGCGCGAGGGGACGGGACGAAGAGACCCAGTACTTC.

Regarding this clonotype: A much larger clone is a single base away; this may be a read error. The rearrangement joins TRBV6-2 or TRBV6-3 to TRBJ2-7; 7 bases are shared with TRBD2. Germline assignment: CDR1 MNHEY and CDR2 SVGEGT. The CDR3 sequence is 17 residues long. The CDR3 coding sequence is TGTGCCAGCGGTTACCCATCCCCGACTAGCTCCCCTGGCGAGCAGTACTTC. It encodes CASGYPSPTSSPGEQYF.

This chain links TRBV6-1 with TRBJ1-5, with D possibly matching TRBD1 (6 bases). Germline V gives CDR1 MNHNS, CDR2 SASEGT. The CDR3 loop spans 14 amino acids. Trimming shortened V by 8 bases and J by 6 bases, and 17 bases separated the two germline ends. The CDR3 DNA is TGTGCCAGCTCCCCGTTGGGGGGCAGTCAGCCCCAGCATTTT. It encodes CASSPLGGSQPQHF.

There are many counts of this clonotype. This chain links TRBV28 with TRBJ2-7, with TRBD2 as a possible D gene (5 bases). CDR1 and CDR2 (germline): MDHEN, SYDVKM. The CDR3 consists of 14 residues. V was shortened by 3 bases and J by 2 bases, with 11 bases between the two germline ends. The CDR3 spells CASSLSGAAYEQYF. CDR3 coding DNA: TGTGCCAGCAGTTTGAGCGGCGCAGCCTACGAGCAGTACTTC. The variable domain in full, with the rest retrieved from reference TRBV28 and TRBJ2-7, is DVKVTQSSRYLVKRTGEKVFLECVQDMDHENMFWYRQDPGLGLRLIYFSYDVKMKEKGDIPEGYSVSREKKERFSLILESASTNQTSMYLCASSLSGAAYEQYFGPGTRLTVT.

This clonotype was detected ten times or more. This sequence joins TRBV28 and TRBJ2-7; D is possibly TRBD2 (5 bases). The CDR3 loop spans 16 amino acids. V shed 5 bases and J shed 2 bases, with 19 bases lying between them. Germline values: CDR1 MDHEN, CDR2 SYDVKM. CDR3 loop: CASSRPRDAGPYEQYF. CDR3 nucleotides: TGTGCCAGCAGTCGCCCCCGGGATGCCGGGCCCTACGAGCAGTACTTC.

This clonotype was seen only a few times. The V gene is TRBV20-1, the J gene TRBJ1-6; possible D gene TRBD1, 6 bases. Trimming took 0 bases from V and 8 from J, leaving 11 bases between them. Germline CDR1 is DFQATT and CDR2 is SNEGSKA (reference sequence). This CDR3 comprises 14 residues. The CDR3 DNA is TGCAGTGCTAGAGATTGGGACACCGATTCACCCCTCCACTTT. Translated: CSARDWDTDSPLHF.

To note about this clonotype: One end of the junction is discordant with germline, which a read error may explain. V gene TRBV12-3 or TRBV12-4 combines with J gene TRBJ2-1; TRBD2 matches 8 bases. The CDR3 spans 19 residues. The chain's CDR3 is CASSLRPPRGGLRYNEQLF. The CDR3 DNA follows: TGCGCCAGCAGTCTCAGACCGCCCCGGGGGGGCCTTCGTTACAATGAGCAGCTCTTC.

V is TRBV10-3 and J is TRBJ1-4; unclear D gene. The V gene lost 3 bases and the J gene lost 3 bases, with 17 bases spanning the gap. This CDR3 comprises 17 residues. Germline V gene data show CDR1 as ENHRY and CDR2 as SYGVKD. This chain's CDR3 is CAISDVKGSGSNEKLFF. The CDR3 region has the DNA TGTGCCATCAGTGATGTAAAGGGATCCGGTTCTAATGAAAAACTGTTTTTT.

The chain joins TRBV19 to TRBJ1-5; TRBD1 aligns across 7 bases. V shed 7 bases, J shed 0 bases, and the junction held 3 bases outside the gene matches. Germline CDR1 and CDR2: LNHDA and SQIVND (reference sequence). This CDR3 has 14 amino acids. CDR3 sequence: CASKQGDSNQPQHF. Here the CDR3 DNA reads TGTGCCAGTAAGCAGGGGGATAGCAATCAGCCCCAGCATTTT.

In regard to this clonotype: Given a much more abundant clone one base away, this may be a read error. The chain has TRBV28 and TRBJ2-7, with 9 nucleotides matching TRBD1. The germline V gene encodes CDR1 MDHEN and CDR2 SYDVKM. This CDR3 region has 11 residues. CDR3 region: CASRRDRVQCF. CDR3 sequence (DNA): TGTGCCAGCAGGCGGGACAGGGTACAGTGCTTC. The full variable domain, completed using reference TRBV28 and TRBJ2-7, is DVKVTQSSRYLVKRTGEKVFLECVQDMDHENMFWYRQDPGLGLRLIYFSYDVKMKEKGDIPEGYSVSREKKERFSLILESASTNQTSMYLCASRRDRVQCFGPGTRLTVT.

The chain carries TRBV6-2 or TRBV6-3 and TRBJ2-1; 14 bases line up with TRBD2. The V gene's germline CDR1 is MNHEY and CDR2 SVGEGT. CDR3 length equals 17 residues. V was pared by 5 bases and J by 3 bases, with 6 bases of the junction left unmatched. The CDR3 sequence is CASSKTSGRAYYNEQFF. CDR3 DNA sequence: TGTGCCAGCAGTAAGACTAGCGGGAGGGCCTACTACAATGAGCAGTTCTTC.

The V call is TRBV7-3, the J call TRBJ2-2; D may be TRBD1 or TRBD2 (6 bases each). The CDR3 loop spans 13 amino acids. V was pared by 4 bases and J by 7 bases, with 10 bases between. Germline CDR1 reads SGHTA; CDR2 reads FQGTGA. The CDR3 DNA follows: TGTGCCAGCAGCTCAGGAGGGGGCGGGGAGCTGTTTTTT. This encodes CASSSGGGGELFF.

V gene TRBV29-1 combines with J gene TRBJ1-3; D unresolved. Germline V gene lookup returns CDR1 SQVTM and CDR2 ANQGSEA. The ends were cut back, 0 bases at V and 0 bases at J, with 3 bases in the middle. The CDR3 sequence is 13 residues long. CDR3: CSVEDGSGNTIYF. In DNA, the CDR3 is TGCAGCGTTGAAGATGGCTCTGGAAACACCATATATTTT.